A selection of T cell receptor beta chains follows, all from one sample in a study of cytomegalovirus exposure and HLA in healthy donors. Produced via immunoSEQ multiplex PCR; TCRdb's table is partial and in-frame only. Its listing shows 95,000 to 110,000 clones. The sample taken for sequencing was PBMCs. These receptors were collected from a man in his forties or fifties in good health and CMV-seronegative. Each CDR3 is given with its conserved first and last residue.

J,V,CDR3
TRBJ1-5,TRBV27,CASSLQYSNQPQHF
-,TRBV10-1,CASSEAGGYEQYF
TRBJ1-2,TRBV30,CAWSVKVTGSGYTF
TRBJ2-1,TRBV7-6,CASSLADLAGGNEQFF
TRBJ2-7,TRBV10-1,CASSTQDRGNFDEQYF
TRBJ2-5,TRBV28,CASSPAGTGDETQYF
TRBJ2-1,TRBV19,CASSPRQGYNEQFF
TRBJ2-3,TRBV6-1,CASSETVRSTDTQYF
TRBJ1-1,TRBV21-1,CASSKAVRGPNTEAFF
TRBJ2-5,TRBV4-3,CASSQEWTSGGETQYF
TRBJ1-6,TRBV6-1,CASRAGLNSPLHF
TRBJ2-6,TRBV30,CAWSVLPPGSGANVLTF
TRBJ2-1,TRBV13,CASKDYRGENYNEQFF
TRBJ2-3,TRBV7-9,CASSLRTSGKTDTQYF
TRBJ2-7,TRBV19,CASSRRLSRGESEQYF
TRBJ2-2,TRBV7-2,CASSFQTGNTGELFF
TRBJ1-1,TRBV19,CASSRQGIGTEAFF
TRBJ1-3,TRBV2,CASSAGTGDRSGNTIYF
TRBJ2-1,TRBV30,CAWSVRAGAYNEQFF
TRBJ1-3,TRBV18,CASSATGTGGERGNTIYF
TRBJ2-7,TRBV4-3,CASSQGDRPSEQYF
TRBJ1-2,TRBV6-5,CASRTGDYSYTF
TRBJ2-1,TRBV19,CASRLAGGFRNEQFF
TRBJ2-5,TRBV11-2,CASSLGTSGGAGETQYF
TRBJ1-1,TRBV6-5,CASSIQTGGQTEAFF
TRBJ2-7,TRBV6-5,CASSSPLGGEQYF
TRBJ1-3,TRBV29-1,CSVSGGSGNTIYF
TRBJ2-7,TRBV11-2,CASSPQAGTYEQYF
TRBJ2-7,TRBV30,CAWSEGTGGNSYEQYF
TRBJ2-7,TRBV5-1,CASSQDSGAYEQYF
TRBJ1-2,TRBV11-2,CASSLDSRYGYTF
TRBJ2-7,TRBV27,CASSLSSGTLISGYEQYF
TRBJ2-1,TRBV10-1,CASSEYLAAPTDEQFF
TRBJ2-1,TRBV5-1,CASSFGGTAYNEQFF
TRBJ1-3,TRBV7-6,CASSLGQAENTIYF
TRBJ2-7,TRBV5-4,CASSTPGQGAGEQYF
TRBJ2-3,TRBV27,CASSFLAGLFTDTQYF
TRBJ2-1,TRBV11-2,CASSLVISGSLFHEQFF
TRBJ1-2,TRBV27,CASSLSLRFRGLEGYTF
TRBJ1-4,TRBV6-5,CASSYSQGLTNEKLFF
TRBJ1-1,TRBV30,CAWNRQPNTEAFF
TRBJ1-1,TRBV7-9,CASSFDQLGQGTLNTEAFF
TRBJ1-2,TRBV27,CASSLLGQGSYGYTF
TRBJ1-1,TRBV30,CAWSGDQDGRAFF
TRBJ2-7,TRBV27,CASRTPQGRVSYEQYF
TRBJ2-7,TRBV2,CASSGNAGSYEQYF
TRBJ2-1,TRBV7-2,CASSTTSGSYNEQFF
TRBJ1-1,TRBV5-5,CASSFPETGGGTEAFF
TRBJ1-2,TRBV9,CASSVAKAGLYGYTF
TRBJ2-7,TRBV30,CAWISGGLKQYF
TRBJ2-7,TRBV6-5,CASQRDRGYEQYF
TRBJ2-2,TRBV2,CASSRQLTGELFF
TRBJ1-5,TRBV5-1,CASSPGGMENQPQHF
TRBJ2-1,TRBV11-3,CASSPSGGNNEQFF
TRBJ2-3,TRBV29-1,CSVGGEPTDTQYF
TRBJ1-1,TRBV6-5,CASSYYGGTEAFF
TRBJ2-3,TRBV11-2,CASSSQGLTSSTDTQYF